This T cell receptor beta chain was observed in a study of blood T cell repertoires in COVID-19. Across the study: Acute and convalescent COVID-19 samples came from the United States, Italy and Spain. T cells, B-cell-depleted T cells, or PBMCs provided the cDNA or gDNA that served as material.

As processed by the authors: Reference gene primer amplification gave nucleated cell count estimates. Profiled with immunoSEQ multiplex PCR; TCRdb holds only in-frame clones, not every one. V and J calls and clone size are as listed in that table; D and trimming were resolved from the DNA. This table has roughly 240,000 clones, roughly 80% appearing once. CDR1 SGHNT and CDR2 YYREEE come from the germline V gene (reference sequence). This CDR3 has 15 amino acids. The J segment lost 7 bases and the V segment lost 4 bases, leaving 11 bases of the junction unmatched. The sequence derives from a man aged 55-75 years who had recovered from COVID-19. The sample comprised peripheral blood. The rearrangement links TRBV5-4 to TRBJ2-3; 8 bases match TRBD2. CDR3 in amino acids: CASSPEKRGPNTQYF. CDR3 DNA sequence: TGTGCCAGCAGCCCTGAAAAGCGGGGGCCTAATACGCAGTATTTT.